Presented here are 2 T cell receptor beta chains from one specimen sequenced in a study of blood T cell repertoires in COVID-19. Profiling relied on immunoSEQ multiplex PCR, and the TCRdb table lists in-frame clones only, not all of them. The table includes about 59,000 clones, roughly 78% detected once. Sequencing used peripheral blood. Receptor source: a man in his sixties with acute or convalescent COVID-19.

The rearrangement joins TRBV5-8 to TRBJ2-7, with a tentative D call TRBD2 (6 bases). V lost 4 bases and J lost 3, with 17 bases in between. This CDR3 is built from 15 residues. Germline lookup yields CDR1 SGHTS and CDR2 YDEGEE. Here the CDR3 reads CASSGPRDPNYEQYF. The DNA for the CDR3 is TGTGCCAGCAGCGGCCCGCGGGACCCCAACTACGAGCAGTACTTC.

The V and J genes are TRBV2 and TRBJ1-1, with 9 bases that match TRBD1. Per the germline V gene, CDR1 is SNHLY and CDR2 is FYNNEI. The CDR3 loop spans 12 amino acids. V trimming: 6 bases; J trimming: 7 bases; junction bases outside the gene matches: 3. The CDR3: CASSQDRGEAFF. CDR3 DNA: TGTGCCAGCAGCCAGGACAGGGGTGAAGCTTTCTTT.